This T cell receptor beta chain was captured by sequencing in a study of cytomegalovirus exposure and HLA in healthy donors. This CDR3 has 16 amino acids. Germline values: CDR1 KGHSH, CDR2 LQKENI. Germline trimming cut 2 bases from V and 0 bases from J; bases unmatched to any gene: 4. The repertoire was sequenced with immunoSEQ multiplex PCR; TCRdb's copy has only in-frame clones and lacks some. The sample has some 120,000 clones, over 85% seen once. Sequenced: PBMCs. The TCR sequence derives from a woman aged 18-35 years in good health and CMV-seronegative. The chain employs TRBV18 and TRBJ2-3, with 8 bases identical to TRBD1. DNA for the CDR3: TGTGCCAGCTCACCAGGGACAGGCACTAGCACAGATACGCAGTATTTT. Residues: CASSPGTGTSTDTQYF.